This T cell receptor beta chain stems from a study of identical twins (dated by TCRdb to the mid-2010s). Background for the entire study: TCR alpha and beta repertoires from monozygotic twins, unrelated adults of various ages and cord blood were deep-sequenced to test whether fetal clonotypes persist. To rule out contamination, replicate twin experiments were performed at different times with different library preparation protocols. Results the study describes overall, beyond this receptor: Out-of-frame TCR alpha sharing in monozygotic twins was systematically underestimated by recombination models, whereas sharing between unrelated individuals was in agreement with the recombination models. Abundant cord blood beta clonotypes had fewer insertions, young adult naive repertoires showed a similar but weaker trend, and memory repertoires showed no such trend. Because the same donors could not be followed over many years, the conclusions depended on cross-sectional statistical analysis. Zero-insertion analyses could be partly confounded by invariant T cells such as MAIT and iNKT, though diverse VJ usage argued against such confounding for most clonotypes. Compared with coincidental sharing between unrelated individuals, out-of-frame TCR alpha sequences shared between twins had an excess of sequences with low generation probability. Excess twin sharing in beta out-of-frame sequences was weaker because fewer shared sequences lowered the signal-to-noise ratio.

Every donor was a healthy Caucasian. The twin cohort comprised three pairs of female monozygotic twins, all aged about 18 to 29 years. Miltenyi CD45RO+ enrichment and human naive T-cell isolation kits were used to isolate memory (CD45RO+) and naive T cells from PBMC. This clonotype has ten or more counts. No cognate antigen has been identified for it. No per-base quality is available; no much larger clone lies one base away. Libraries were made using 5' RACE. Sequenced using an Illumina HiSeq 2000. Template switching introduced a universal primer binding site; the final cDNA contained a unique molecular identifier, enabling accurate counting of TCR cDNA molecules. First-strand cDNA for TCR alpha and beta chains was synthesized from specific primers in the conserved constant-segment region. Each cDNA library was double barcoded, with a SMART-Mk sample barcode plus Illumina barcodes, to control for contamination. TruSeq adapter sequences along with Illumina sample barcodes were introduced in two successive PCR steps. TCR alpha and beta cDNA libraries were sequenced on the Illumina HiSeq platform with custom primers. The paper's processing steps were these. MiGEC processed the raw reads to extract unique molecular identifiers, while MiXCR was used to determine the CDR3 positions. For each individual, recombination models were inferred using an EM algorithm with the repgenHMM and IGoR tools. The analysis of shared clonotypes was done with the tcR package in R, with sharing normalized by the product of cloneset sizes. To study raw recombination without the effects of thymic and clonal selection, out-of-frame nonproductive sequences were analyzed. TCRdb itself trimmed the public reads at Q25 with fastp, ran MiXCR and retained productive beta chains. One record per CDR3 amino acid sequence lists the most common genes and DNA. What appears here as the V and J calls and clone size reflects TCRdb's work, not the paper's. The sample contains a few hundred thousand distinct CDR3 sequences, 6.5% to 9.5% of them found a single time. More than 2% of the sample goes to the ten largest clones.

The V and J ends are trimmed by 0 bases and 6 bases, leaving 12 bases between them. Measured from the cysteine to the phenylalanine, the CDR3 is 14 residues long. Just the 42-base CDR3 DNA is kept, in frame starting at base 1. CDR1 and CDR2, looked up from the germline V gene, are MNHNS and SASEGT. The same sample was also studied in work on yellow fever vaccine responses in identical twins. The second study reports: According to the authors, in identical twins the way T cells responded to vaccination appeared partly convergent and partly personalized. Focusing on identical twins, the study followed the T cell clones that responded to the vaccine, and did so with precision.

The receptor chain draws on TRBV6-1 and TRBJ2-7, with a weak D call of TRBD1 (5 bases match). The source is a woman in her late teens or twenties in good health. Sequencing was done on a sample of memory (CD45RO+) T cells sorted from blood. Read against the paper, the sample's cell subset or site label means: CD45RO+ enriched T cells. Here the CDR3 is given as CASSEALQGSEQYF. The bases are TGTGCCAGCAGTGAAGCGCTCCAGGGCTCCGAGCAGTACTTC.